This is a list of T cell receptor beta chains from one sample in a study of liver allograft versus peripheral blood T cells. TCRdb itself ran the reads through MiXCR, one entry per CDR3 protein. This table has over 10,000 distinct CDR3 sequences, 15% to 20% appearing once. These receptors all come from a human patient who had a liver transplant. Some T cells may be graft donor cells. The CDR3 runs from the conserved cysteine through the conserved F or W. Fields, in order: CDR3 DNA, CDR3 protein, V gene, D gene, clone size, J gene. D genes are given only for firm matches. Size values are once, few and many counts, or a class for expanded clones, and some rows have none.

cdr3_nt: TGTGCCAGCAGACGGACAGGGGCTGGAAACACCATATATTTT
cdr3_aa: CASRRTGAGNTIYF
v_call: TRBV6-5
d_call: TRBD1
clone_size: once
j_call: TRBJ1-3

cdr3_nt: TGTGCCAGCTCAATAGGGACCAATGAGCAGTTCTTC
cdr3_aa: CASSIGTNEQFF
v_call: TRBV18
d_call: NA
clone_size: medium-sized
j_call: TRBJ2-1

cdr3_nt: TGTGCCAGCAGCGTAGCTAACAGAGTTTATGGCTACACCTTC
cdr3_aa: CASSVANRVYGYTF
v_call: TRBV9
d_call: NA
clone_size: many
j_call: TRBJ1-2

cdr3_nt: TGTGCCAGTAGTATCTCACATGTCTCTGGAAACACCATATATTTT
cdr3_aa: CASSISHVSGNTIYF
v_call: TRBV19
d_call: NA
clone_size: many
j_call: TRBJ1-3

cdr3_nt: TGTGCCAGCAGTCCCCCCGGGACAGGGGGCTACGAGCAGTACTTC
cdr3_aa: CASSPPGTGGYEQYF
v_call: TRBV28
d_call: TRBD1
clone_size: NA
j_call: TRBJ2-7

cdr3_nt: TGTGCCAGCAGCTTCTCCGGGACAGTAATTGAAGCTTTCTTT
cdr3_aa: CASSFSGTVIEAFF
v_call: TRBV7-9
d_call: TRBD1
clone_size: NA
j_call: TRBJ1-1

cdr3_nt: TGTGCCAGCAGCTTGGGGACAGGAGACTCCTACGAGCAGTACTTC
cdr3_aa: CASSLGTGDSYEQYF
v_call: TRBV5-5
d_call: TRBD1
clone_size: NA
j_call: TRBJ2-7

cdr3_nt: TGTGCCAGCAGTTTAGGTACGGGGGCGAGTCAGCCCCAGCATTTT
cdr3_aa: CASSLGTGASQPQHF
v_call: TRBV12-3/TRBV12-4
d_call: NA
clone_size: NA
j_call: TRBJ1-5

cdr3_nt: TGTGCCAGCAGAGAAGGACAGGGGAATAATTCACCCCTCCACTTT
cdr3_aa: CASREGQGNNSPLHF
v_call: TRBV2
d_call: TRBD1
clone_size: NA
j_call: TRBJ1-6

cdr3_nt: TGTGCCAGTAAAATACCGGGACAAGAGGGCTACACCTTC
cdr3_aa: CASKIPGQEGYTF
v_call: TRBV27
d_call: NA
clone_size: NA
j_call: TRBJ1-2

cdr3_nt: TGTGCCAGCAGGATGGGGGACACCTTTAATGAGCAGTTCTTC
cdr3_aa: CASRMGDTFNEQFF
v_call: TRBV6-1
d_call: NA
clone_size: NA
j_call: TRBJ2-1

cdr3_nt: TGTGCCAGCAGTGTCCCAGGGGTCGGCACAGATACGCAGTATTTT
cdr3_aa: CASSVPGVGTDTQYF
v_call: TRBV25-1
d_call: NA
clone_size: NA
j_call: TRBJ2-3

cdr3_nt: TGCAGTGCTCCAGGGGGGGCAGAGACCCAGTACTTC
cdr3_aa: CSAPGGAETQYF
v_call: TRBV20-1
d_call: NA
clone_size: NA
j_call: TRBJ2-5

cdr3_nt: TGCAGTGCTAGAGAGGGAGGGGGCCGATCCTACTACAATGAGCAGTTCTTC
cdr3_aa: CSAREGGGRSYYNEQFF
v_call: TRBV20-1
d_call: NA
clone_size: few
j_call: TRBJ2-1

cdr3_nt: TGCAGTGCGCGTTGGACAGGGGTCAATGAGCAGTTCTTC
cdr3_aa: CSARWTGVNEQFF
v_call: TRBV20-1
d_call: TRBD1
clone_size: NA
j_call: TRBJ2-1

cdr3_nt: TGTGCCAGTAGTATACAGGGAGCGGATCTTGGCTACACCTTC
cdr3_aa: CASSIQGADLGYTF
v_call: TRBV19
d_call: NA
clone_size: many
j_call: TRBJ1-2

cdr3_nt: TGTGCCAGCAGCGTAGGCGCGGGCTCTGGAAACACCATATATTTT
cdr3_aa: CASSVGAGSGNTIYF
v_call: TRBV9
d_call: NA
clone_size: NA
j_call: TRBJ1-3

cdr3_nt: TGTGCCAGCAGCGCGGGACAGGGGTCCTACAATGAGCAGTTCTTC
cdr3_aa: CASSAGQGSYNEQFF
v_call: TRBV14
d_call: TRBD1
clone_size: NA
j_call: TRBJ2-1

cdr3_nt: TGTGCCACGAGAGCCTTGGGACAGGGAACCTACGAGCAGTACTTC
cdr3_aa: CATRALGQGTYEQYF
v_call: TRBV15
d_call: TRBD1
clone_size: few
j_call: TRBJ2-7

cdr3_nt: TGTGCCAGCAGCTTTAGTTCAGATACGCAGTATTTT
cdr3_aa: CASSFSSDTQYF
v_call: TRBV7-2
d_call: NA
clone_size: NA
j_call: TRBJ2-3

cdr3_nt: TGTGCCAGTAGGGGCTCCCTTGATTACGAGCAGTACTTC
cdr3_aa: CASRGSLDYEQYF
v_call: TRBV19
d_call: NA
clone_size: NA
j_call: TRBJ2-7

cdr3_nt: TGTGCCAGCAGTTACTCCGGGACAGAGCGGGGCTACACCTTC
cdr3_aa: CASSYSGTERGYTF
v_call: TRBV6-2/TRBV6-3
d_call: TRBD1
clone_size: many
j_call: TRBJ1-2

cdr3_nt: NA
cdr3_aa: CAWSVGPGALYF
v_call: TRBV30
d_call: NA
clone_size: NA
j_call: TRBJ2-5

cdr3_nt: TGCAGTGCTGGGAGTATAGCGGGACGGGACAATGAGCAGTTCTTC
cdr3_aa: CSAGSIAGRDNEQFF
v_call: TRBV20-1
d_call: TRBD2
clone_size: few
j_call: TRBJ2-1

cdr3_nt: TGCAGTGCGGGCGACAGCCGGGGGTACTACGAGCAGTACTTC
cdr3_aa: CSAGDSRGYYEQYF
v_call: TRBV20-1
d_call: NA
clone_size: NA
j_call: TRBJ2-7

cdr3_nt: TGTGCCAGCAGCCTAGCGGGAGGCCCAGATACGCAGTATTTT
cdr3_aa: CASSLAGGPDTQYF
v_call: TRBV5-4
d_call: TRBD2
clone_size: many
j_call: TRBJ2-3

cdr3_nt: TGCAGCGTTGAATCGTCGGGGAATGAAAAACTGTTTTTT
cdr3_aa: CSVESSGNEKLFF
v_call: TRBV29-1
d_call: NA
clone_size: medium-sized
j_call: TRBJ1-4

cdr3_nt: TGTGCCAGCAGTGGTCCCCCCGGGGTCATTCTCTCTGGAAACACCATATATTTT
cdr3_aa: CASSGPPGVILSGNTIYF
v_call: TRBV6-1
d_call: NA
clone_size: NA
j_call: TRBJ1-3

cdr3_nt: TGCAGTGCTCTAGGACAGGGCTTTCGCTACGAGCAGTACTTC
cdr3_aa: CSALGQGFRYEQYF
v_call: TRBV20-1
d_call: TRBD1
clone_size: few
j_call: TRBJ2-7